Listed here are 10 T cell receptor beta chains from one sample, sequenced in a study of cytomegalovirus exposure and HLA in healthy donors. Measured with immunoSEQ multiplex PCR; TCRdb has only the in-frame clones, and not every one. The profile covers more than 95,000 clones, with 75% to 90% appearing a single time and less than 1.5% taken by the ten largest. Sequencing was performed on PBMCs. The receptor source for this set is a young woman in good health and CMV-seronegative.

Here the CDR3 reads CASSAGQGVGYTF. Written as DNA, the CDR3 is TGTGCCAGCAGTGCAGGACAGGGGGTTGGCTACACCTTC. The chain employs TRBV28 and TRBJ1-2; 10 bases match TRBD1. Looked up from germline, CDR1 is MDHEN and CDR2 is SYDVKM. Trimming at V came to 5 bases and at J to 7 bases, leaving 4 bases not matched to a gene. The CDR3 length is 13 residues.

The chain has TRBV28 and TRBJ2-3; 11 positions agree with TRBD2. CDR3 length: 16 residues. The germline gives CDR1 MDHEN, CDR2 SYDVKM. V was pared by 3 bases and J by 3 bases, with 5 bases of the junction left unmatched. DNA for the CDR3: TGTGCCAGCAGTTTCCCCTGGACTAGCGGGACAGATACGCAGTATTTT. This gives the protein CASSFPWTSGTDTQYF.

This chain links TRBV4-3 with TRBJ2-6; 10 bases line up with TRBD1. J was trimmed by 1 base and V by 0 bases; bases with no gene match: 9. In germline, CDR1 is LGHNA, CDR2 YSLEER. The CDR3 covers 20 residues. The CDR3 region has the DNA TGCGCCAGCAGCCAAGACAGGACAGGGGGTGGAATATCTGGGGCCAACGTCCTGACTTTC. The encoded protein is CASSQDRTGGGISGANVLTF.

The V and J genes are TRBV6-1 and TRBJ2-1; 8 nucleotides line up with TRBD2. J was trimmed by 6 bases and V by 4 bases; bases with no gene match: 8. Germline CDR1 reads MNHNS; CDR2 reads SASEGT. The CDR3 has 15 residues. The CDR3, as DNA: TGTGCCAGCAGTGTGAGGGCGGGAGGTACCAATGAGCAGTTCTTC. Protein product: CASSVRAGGTNEQFF.

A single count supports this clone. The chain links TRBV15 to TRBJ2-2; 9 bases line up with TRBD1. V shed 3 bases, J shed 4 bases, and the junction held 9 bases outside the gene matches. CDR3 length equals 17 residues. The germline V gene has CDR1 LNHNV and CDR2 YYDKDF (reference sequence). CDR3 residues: CATSSPMGTGSTGELFF. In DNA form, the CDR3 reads TGTGCCACCAGCAGTCCTATGGGGACAGGGAGCACCGGGGAGCTGTTTTTT.

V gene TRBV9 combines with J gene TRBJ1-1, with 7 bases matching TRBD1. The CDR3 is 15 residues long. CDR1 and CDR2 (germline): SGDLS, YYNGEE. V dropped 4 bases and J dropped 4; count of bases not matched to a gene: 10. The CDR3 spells CASSPEGAPSTEAFF. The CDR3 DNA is TGTGCCAGCAGCCCGGAGGGGGCGCCAAGCACTGAAGCTTTCTTT. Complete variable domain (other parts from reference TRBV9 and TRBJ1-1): DSGVTQTPKHLITATGQRVTLRCSPRSGDLSVYWYQQSLDQGLQFLIQYYNGEERAKGNILERFSAQQFPDLHSELNLSSLELGDSALYFCASSPEGAPSTEAFFGQGTRLTVV.

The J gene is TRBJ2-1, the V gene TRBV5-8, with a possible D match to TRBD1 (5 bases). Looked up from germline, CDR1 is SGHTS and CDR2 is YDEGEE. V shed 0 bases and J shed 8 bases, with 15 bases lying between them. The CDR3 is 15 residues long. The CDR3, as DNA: TGTGCCAGCAGCTTGGCAGTGGGGCGCAACGATGAGCAGTTCTTC. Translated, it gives CASSLAVGRNDEQFF.

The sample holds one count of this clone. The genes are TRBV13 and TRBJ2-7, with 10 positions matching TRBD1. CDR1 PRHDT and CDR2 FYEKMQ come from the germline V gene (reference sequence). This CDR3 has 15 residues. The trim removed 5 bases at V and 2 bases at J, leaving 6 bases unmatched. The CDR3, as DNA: TGTGCCAGCAGCCTGGGGACAGGGGTAACCTACGAGCAGTACTTC. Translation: CASSLGTGVTYEQYF.

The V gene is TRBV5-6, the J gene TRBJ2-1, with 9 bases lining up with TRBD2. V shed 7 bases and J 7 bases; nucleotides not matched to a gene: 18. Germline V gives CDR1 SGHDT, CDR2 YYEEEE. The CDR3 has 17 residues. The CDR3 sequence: CASASLLRGGRGNEQFF. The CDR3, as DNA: TGTGCCAGCGCATCGTTGCTCCGAGGCGGGAGGGGGAATGAGCAGTTCTTC.

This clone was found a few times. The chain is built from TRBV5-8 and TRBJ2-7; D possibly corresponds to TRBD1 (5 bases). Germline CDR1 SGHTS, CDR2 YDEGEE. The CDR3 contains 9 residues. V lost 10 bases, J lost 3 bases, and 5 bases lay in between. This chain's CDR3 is CAGHYEQYV. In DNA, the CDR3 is TGTGCCGGACACTACGAGCAGTACGTC.